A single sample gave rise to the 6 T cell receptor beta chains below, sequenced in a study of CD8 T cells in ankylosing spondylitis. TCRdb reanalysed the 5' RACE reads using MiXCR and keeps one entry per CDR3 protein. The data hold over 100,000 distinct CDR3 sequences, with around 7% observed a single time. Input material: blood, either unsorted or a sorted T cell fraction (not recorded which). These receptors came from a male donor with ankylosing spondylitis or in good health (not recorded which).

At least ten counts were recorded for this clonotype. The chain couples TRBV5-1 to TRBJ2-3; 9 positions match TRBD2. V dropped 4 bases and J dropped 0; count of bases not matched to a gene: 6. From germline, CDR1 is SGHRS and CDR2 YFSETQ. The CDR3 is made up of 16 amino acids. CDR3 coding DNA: TGCGCCAGCAGCCTTAGCGGGGGCGCTAGCACAGATACGCAGTATTTT. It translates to CASSLSGGASTDTQYF. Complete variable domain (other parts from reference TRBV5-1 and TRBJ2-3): KAGVTQTPRYLIKTRGQQVTLSCSPISGHRSVSWYQQTPGQGLQFLFEYFSETQRNKGNFPGRFSGRQFSNSRSEMNVSTLELGDSALYLCASSLSGGASTDTQYFGPGTRLTVL.

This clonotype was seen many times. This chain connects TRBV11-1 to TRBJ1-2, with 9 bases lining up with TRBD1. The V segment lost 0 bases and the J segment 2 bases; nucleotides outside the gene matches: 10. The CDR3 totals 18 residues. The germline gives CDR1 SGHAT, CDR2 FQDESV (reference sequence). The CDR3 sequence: CASSLAVGWDRENYGYTF. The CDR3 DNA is TGTGCCAGCAGCTTAGCAGTTGGATGGGACAGGGAAAACTATGGCTACACCTTC.

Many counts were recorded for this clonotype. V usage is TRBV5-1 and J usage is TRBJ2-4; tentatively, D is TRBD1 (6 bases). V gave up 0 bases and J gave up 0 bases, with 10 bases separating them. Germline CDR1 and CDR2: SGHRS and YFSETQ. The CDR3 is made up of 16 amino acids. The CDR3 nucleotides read TGCGCCAGCAGCTTGGAAGGGGGATTAGCCAAAAACATTCAGTACTTC. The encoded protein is CASSLEGGLAKNIQYF.

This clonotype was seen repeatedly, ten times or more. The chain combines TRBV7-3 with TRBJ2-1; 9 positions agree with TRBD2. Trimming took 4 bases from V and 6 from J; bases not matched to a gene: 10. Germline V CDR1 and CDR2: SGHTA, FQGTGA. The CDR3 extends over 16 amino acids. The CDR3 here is CASSSSGSGGPNEQFF. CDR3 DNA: TGTGCCAGCAGCTCCAGTGGTAGCGGGGGTCCCAATGAGCAGTTCTTC.

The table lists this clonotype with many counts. In DNA form, the CDR3 reads TGCGCCAGCAGCTTGGTGGCAGACTCTGGGGCCAACGTCCTGACTTTC. Residues: CASSLVADSGANVLTF. The gene calls are TRBV5-1 and TRBJ2-6; unclear D gene. The V and J ends lost 0 bases and 0 bases respectively, with 7 bases between them. The CDR3 extends over 16 amino acids. Germline loops: CDR1 SGHRS, CDR2 YFSETQ.

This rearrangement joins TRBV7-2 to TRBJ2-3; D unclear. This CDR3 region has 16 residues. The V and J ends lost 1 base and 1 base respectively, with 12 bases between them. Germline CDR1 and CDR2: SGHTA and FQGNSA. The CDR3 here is CASSLVPTPRTDTQYF. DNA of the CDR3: TGTGCCAGCAGCTTAGTTCCCACCCCACGCACAGATACGCAGTATTTT.